The rows below give T cell receptor beta chains drawn from one sample of a study of human T cells and chemical hapten exposure. TCRdb independently ran MiXCR on the RACE reads; one entry per CDR3 protein. The sample shows some 340,000 distinct CDR3 sequences, around 7% of them seen only once. Sequenced here: whole blood, sampled in connection with sensitization to the hapten diphenylcyclopropenone (DPC). The receptors were gathered from a young woman with alopecia areata. Some clones in this sample may be carry-over from other donors' samples. Each CDR3 is given without its conserved first and last residue. The order of the fields is D gene, J gene, clone size, V gene, CDR3 protein. The D gene is left open where the match is weak. Only some rows state a clone size, as once, few, many or a class for expanded clones.

d_gene: NA; j_gene: TRBJ1-5; abundance: few; v_gene: TRBV6-5; CDR3aa: ASSFGGKNSNQPQH
d_gene: NA; j_gene: TRBJ2-3; abundance: NA; v_gene: TRBV6-5; CDR3aa: ASSYSNFPRDTQY
d_gene: NA; j_gene: TRBJ2-2; abundance: few; v_gene: TRBV13; CDR3aa: ASSLESRGNGELF
d_gene: TRBD1; j_gene: TRBJ1-4; abundance: NA; v_gene: TRBV5-6; CDR3aa: ASSATGFVTEKLF
d_gene: NA; j_gene: TRBJ1-3; abundance: few; v_gene: TRBV6-5; CDR3aa: ASSYAGVSGNTIY
d_gene: TRBD1; j_gene: TRBJ1-1; abundance: NA; v_gene: TRBV29-1; CDR3aa: SAARQGGNTEAF
d_gene: NA; j_gene: TRBJ2-7; abundance: NA; v_gene: TRBV7-9; CDR3aa: ASSLVGRDQY
d_gene: TRBD1; j_gene: TRBJ1-6; abundance: many; v_gene: TRBV7-2; CDR3aa: ASSLRDSLSGYSPLH
d_gene: NA; j_gene: TRBJ2-6; abundance: NA; v_gene: TRBV14; CDR3aa: ASKVSGANVLT
d_gene: NA; j_gene: TRBJ1-1; abundance: few; v_gene: TRBV2; CDR3aa: ASLDREEMKAF
d_gene: TRBD1; j_gene: TRBJ1-1; abundance: few; v_gene: TRBV12-3/TRBV12-4; CDR3aa: ASSWTGPNTEAF
d_gene: NA; j_gene: TRBJ2-3; abundance: many; v_gene: TRBV12-3/TRBV12-4; CDR3aa: ASSLRGDSTDTQY
d_gene: NA; j_gene: TRBJ2-7; abundance: many; v_gene: TRBV2; CDR3aa: ASSESQLPSEEQY
d_gene: NA; j_gene: TRBJ1-3; abundance: NA; v_gene: TRBV25-1; CDR3aa: ACRGGAGNTIY
d_gene: TRBD1; j_gene: TRBJ2-7; abundance: few; v_gene: TRBV6-5; CDR3aa: ASSYSAGGEQY
d_gene: NA; j_gene: TRBJ2-2; abundance: many; v_gene: TRBV7-2; CDR3aa: ASSTREAGELF
d_gene: NA; j_gene: TRBJ2-7; abundance: NA; v_gene: TRBV10-3; CDR3aa: AIGESGSSYEQY
d_gene: NA; j_gene: TRBJ1-3; abundance: few; v_gene: TRBV6-5; CDR3aa: ASSLGRTSGNTIY
d_gene: NA; j_gene: TRBJ2-3; abundance: once; v_gene: TRBV28; CDR3aa: ASSLGWGQYTDTQY
d_gene: NA; j_gene: TRBJ1-1; abundance: few; v_gene: TRBV29-1; CDR3aa: SVAGILNTEAF
d_gene: TRBD1; j_gene: TRBJ1-5; abundance: NA; v_gene: TRBV5-1; CDR3aa: ASSPGGGGREPQH
d_gene: NA; j_gene: TRBJ1-1; abundance: many; v_gene: TRBV6-1; CDR3aa: ASTSTVPAEAF
d_gene: NA; j_gene: TRBJ2-7; abundance: many; v_gene: TRBV15; CDR3aa: ATSSRPGAGEQY
d_gene: NA; j_gene: TRBJ2-2; abundance: NA; v_gene: TRBV6-5; CDR3aa: ASTGTGTGELF
d_gene: NA; j_gene: TRBJ1-5; abundance: few; v_gene: TRBV12-5; CDR3aa: ASAPLGAGRNQPQH
d_gene: NA; j_gene: TRBJ1-5; abundance: NA; v_gene: TRBV28; CDR3aa: ASSLAISQPQH
d_gene: TRBD1; j_gene: TRBJ1-2; abundance: many; v_gene: TRBV7-2; CDR3aa: ASSLRTGTNNYGYT
d_gene: NA; j_gene: TRBJ1-3; abundance: few; v_gene: TRBV7-9; CDR3aa: ASIGTQSGNTIY
d_gene: NA; j_gene: TRBJ2-6; abundance: many; v_gene: TRBV5-6; CDR3aa: ASSLQGNVLT
d_gene: NA; j_gene: TRBJ1-3; abundance: NA; v_gene: TRBV12-3/TRBV12-4; CDR3aa: ASSPHWGPGKRNTIY
d_gene: NA; j_gene: TRBJ2-1; abundance: NA; v_gene: TRBV11-1; CDR3aa: ASSFLGIKGYNEQF
d_gene: NA; j_gene: TRBJ2-3; abundance: few; v_gene: TRBV12-5; CDR3aa: ASGSSSDTQY
d_gene: NA; j_gene: TRBJ1-2; abundance: few; v_gene: TRBV2; CDR3aa: ASTLTGSANYGYT
d_gene: NA; j_gene: TRBJ1-5; abundance: few; v_gene: TRBV18; CDR3aa: ASSTGGVNQPQH
d_gene: NA; j_gene: TRBJ1-4; abundance: NA; v_gene: TRBV3-1; CDR3aa: ASRTMGAGEKLF
d_gene: TRBD1; j_gene: TRBJ1-1; abundance: NA; v_gene: TRBV20-1; CDR3aa: SAREGQLEAF
d_gene: NA; j_gene: TRBJ1-6; abundance: NA; v_gene: TRBV6-5; CDR3aa: ASSYDGNSPLH
d_gene: TRBD1; j_gene: TRBJ2-4; abundance: NA; v_gene: TRBV10-2; CDR3aa: ASSFLVPGTEIAKNIQY
d_gene: TRBD1; j_gene: TRBJ2-5; abundance: many; v_gene: TRBV6-2/TRBV6-3; CDR3aa: ASRSIRQGPKETQY
d_gene: NA; j_gene: TRBJ2-1; abundance: NA; v_gene: TRBV7-9; CDR3aa: ASSSRDASSPNEQF
d_gene: TRBD1; j_gene: TRBJ1-1; abundance: NA; v_gene: TRBV6-5; CDR3aa: ASSYSDRAEAF
d_gene: NA; j_gene: TRBJ1-1; abundance: NA; v_gene: TRBV29-1; CDR3aa: SVELDLNTEAF
d_gene: NA; j_gene: TRBJ2-1; abundance: many; v_gene: TRBV20-1; CDR3aa: SAERRAGAGGSYNEQF
d_gene: TRBD1; j_gene: TRBJ1-5; abundance: NA; v_gene: TRBV5-6; CDR3aa: ASSLEAGGPDQPQH
d_gene: TRBD2; j_gene: TRBJ2-3; abundance: many; v_gene: TRBV6-5; CDR3aa: ASTFREAQY
d_gene: NA; j_gene: TRBJ2-2; abundance: many; v_gene: TRBV12-3/TRBV12-4; CDR3aa: ASSFGGELF
d_gene: NA; j_gene: TRBJ2-4; abundance: many; v_gene: TRBV11-2; CDR3aa: ASSPFTQGQLY
d_gene: NA; j_gene: TRBJ2-7; abundance: many; v_gene: TRBV7-8; CDR3aa: ASSLEKLGAYEQY
d_gene: NA; j_gene: TRBJ2-3; abundance: few; v_gene: TRBV10-3; CDR3aa: AISLGGGTDTQY
d_gene: TRBD2; j_gene: TRBJ2-5; abundance: many; v_gene: TRBV6-5; CDR3aa: ASSYSAGGQETQY
d_gene: NA; j_gene: TRBJ1-6; abundance: NA; v_gene: TRBV7-2; CDR3aa: ASSSQGRNSPLH
d_gene: NA; j_gene: TRBJ1-4; abundance: NA; v_gene: TRBV21-1; CDR3aa: ASSKCQGREKLF
d_gene: TRBD2; j_gene: TRBJ2-1; abundance: NA; v_gene: TRBV6-2/TRBV6-3; CDR3aa: ASSMPSGYNEQF
d_gene: NA; j_gene: TRBJ2-3; abundance: few; v_gene: TRBV4-2; CDR3aa: ASSQVVTGGTDTQY
d_gene: TRBD1; j_gene: TRBJ1-1; abundance: NA; v_gene: TRBV6-2/TRBV6-3; CDR3aa: ASSPGGVGTEAF
d_gene: TRBD2; j_gene: TRBJ2-3; abundance: few; v_gene: TRBV20-1; CDR3aa: SARAPPKAGGLAGSRADTQY
d_gene: NA; j_gene: TRBJ2-7; abundance: many; v_gene: TRBV29-1; CDR3aa: SVEDSAYEQY
d_gene: TRBD1; j_gene: TRBJ2-7; abundance: many; v_gene: TRBV20-1; CDR3aa: SARWGTGDYEQY
d_gene: NA; j_gene: TRBJ1-1; abundance: few; v_gene: TRBV28; CDR3aa: ASRPDASEAF
d_gene: TRBD1; j_gene: TRBJ1-1; abundance: many; v_gene: TRBV28; CDR3aa: ASSPGQVRPEAF